This TCR beta chain was recorded in a study of T-cell reconstitution after alpha-beta-depleted transplantation in children. Overall study results and limits: T-cell counts and diversity at one year following transplant were attributed mainly to newly produced T cells.

The germline gives CDR1 MGHDK, CDR2 SYGVNS. The CDR3 has 14 amino acids. V shed 6 bases and J 4 bases; nucleotides not matched to a gene: 6. It was with unique molecular identifiers that the TCRbeta library was prepared. Via MiXCR, TCRdb re-called the PCR reads, giving one row per CDR3 protein. The table lists roughly 670,000 distinct CDR3 sequences, around 13% of them singletons. Ten or more counts support this clonotype. Its cognate antigen is unknown. Source: PBMCs, taken before TCRalphabeta/CD19-depleted stem cell transplant. The sequence was obtained from a girl under 10 years old with congenital amegakaryocytic thrombocytopenia, due to receive a stem cell transplant. The rearrangement links TRBV25-1 to TRBJ2-7; 10 bases are shared with TRBD1. CDR3 region: CASRAGTGDYEQYF. The CDR3 DNA reads as TGTGCCAGCAGGGCCGGGACAGGGGATTACGAGCAGTACTTC.